This entry lists 19 T cell receptor beta chains sequenced from one sample in a study of shared clonotypes between healthy human individuals. Only in-frame clones appear in the TCRdb table, and some are missing; sequencing was by immunoSEQ multiplex PCR. Among some 470,000 clones listed, 70% to 80% were seen once. The sequenced material came from PBMCs. These receptors all come from a woman in her forties in good health. Some clones in this sample may be carry-over from other donors' samples.

This clone was picked up one time. The chain carries TRBV28 and TRBJ1-3; no definite D call. The CDR3 covers 12 residues. The V end lost 2 bases, the J end lost 3 bases, and 2 bases lay between the germline ends. The germline CDR1 and CDR2 sequences are MDHEN and SYDVKM. CDR3: CASSLVGNTIYF. In nucleotides, the CDR3 is TGTGCCAGCAGTTTAGTTGGAAACACCATATATTTT.

The V call is TRBV4-3, the J call TRBJ2-1; 11 nucleotides match TRBD2. V trimming: 0 bases; J trimming: 8 bases; junction bases outside the gene matches: 3. The CDR3 is 15 amino acids. Germline CDR1 is LGHNA and CDR2 is YSLEER. CDR3 in DNA: TGCGCCAGCAGCCAAGATACTAGCGGGAGTGATGAGCAGTTCTTC. Its protein product is CASSQDTSGSDEQFF.

This clone was observed a single time. V usage is TRBV6-1 and J usage is TRBJ1-4; TRBD1 agrees at 8 bases. From germline, CDR1 is MNHNS and CDR2 SASEGT. Trimming removed 0 bases from V and 2 bases from J; junction bases left unmatched: 8. The CDR3 extends over 18 amino acids. Here the CDR3 reads CASSEATGARGTNEKLFF. As DNA, the CDR3 is TGTGCCAGCAGTGAAGCGACAGGGGCCCGGGGCACTAATGAAAAACTGTTTTTT.

The chain uses TRBV18 and TRBJ2-7; 8 bases agree with TRBD2. Trimming cost V 5 bases and J 3 bases; bases outside gene matches: 3. This CDR3 spans 13 amino acids. Germline CDR1 is KGHSH and CDR2 is LQKENI. CDR3 nucleotides: TGTGCCAGCTCAGCTACTAGCGGCTACGAGCAGTACTTC. Translating it yields CASSATSGYEQYF.

This clone occurred once. A read error is likely here: a far larger clone is one base away. V gene TRBV7-3 combines with J gene TRBJ2-2; no definite D call. Germline CDR1 and CDR2: SGHTA and FQGTGA. The CDR3 runs to 17 residues. The CDR3 nucleotides read TGCGCCAGCAGCCAAGAGGTTCGGGTCGTGTTCACCGGGGAGCTGTTTTTT. Its translation: CASSQEVRVVFTGELFF.

This sequence joins TRBV1 and TRBJ1-2; TRBD1, the table's D call, lacks a check against the DNA. TRBV1 is a pseudogene segment. The CDR3 extends over 18 amino acids. CDR3 sequence reads: CTSSQPGQGNRTGGGYTF. In nucleotides, the CDR3 is TGCACCAGCAGCCAGCCGGGACAGGGGAACCGTACTGGTGGTGGCTACACCTTC.

This clone was seen more than once but under ten times. One base away lies a much larger clone, so this may be a sequencing read error. Other DNA sequences in this specimen translate into the identical CDR3. V and J are TRBV5-6 and TRBJ1-1, with D uncertain. V was pared by 0 bases and J by 10 bases, with 13 bases between. This CDR3 region has 13 residues. Per the germline V gene, CDR1 is SGHDT and CDR2 is YYEEEE. The DNA for the CDR3 is TGTGCCAGCAGCTTGGGACCCGGGCGTGTAGCTTTCTTT. It is translated as CASSLGPGRVAFF.

For this clone: Compared with germline, one end of the junction differs, possibly owing to a read error. The genes are TRBV28 and TRBJ1-2; TRBD1 matches at 7 bases. The CDR3 covers 13 residues. The germline V gene encodes CDR1 MDHEN and CDR2 SYDVKM. CDR3 amino acids: CASSQGVGYGHTF. DNA of the CDR3: TGTGCCAGCAGTCAGGGGGTTGGGTATGGCCACACCTTC.

This clone showed up just once. At the DNA level, this CDR3 is encoded by other sequences in the same sample as well. This chain joins TRBV5-1 and TRBJ2-7; D is ambiguous. V lost 0 bases and J lost 4, with 8 bases in between. Germline V gene lookup returns CDR1 SGHRS and CDR2 YFSETQ. This CDR3 has 13 amino acids. DNA for the CDR3: TGCGCCAGCAGCTTGGTGGGTGAATACGAGCAGTACTTC. It encodes CASSLVGEYEQYF.

This chain links TRBV28 with TRBJ1-1; D possibly corresponds to TRBD1 (5 bases). V was shortened by 2 bases and J by 7 bases, with 23 bases between the two germline ends. The CDR3 spans 17 residues. Germline CDR1 MDHEN, CDR2 SYDVKM. The CDR3 sequence: CASSLGGGSPPKGEAFF. As DNA, the CDR3 is TGTGCCAGCAGTTTAGGGGGGGGGTCCCCCCCTAAGGGTGAAGCTTTCTTT.

As to this clone: A much larger clone lies one base from this, so it may be a read error. The chain has TRBV30 and TRBJ2-5; 7 bases map to TRBD2. CDR3 length: 16 residues. CDR1 is GTSNPN, CDR2 SVGIG, per germline (reference sequence). With V trimmed by 5 bases and J by 2 bases, 14 bases remained unmatched. This CDR3 is CAWGARGAGLQETQYF. CDR3 DNA sequence: TGTGCCTGGGGGGCCCGTGGGGCGGGACTACAAGAGACCCAGTACTTC.

This chain links TRBV19 with TRBJ2-4; D is ambiguous. Germline V CDR1 and CDR2: LNHDA, SQIVND (reference sequence). The ends were cut back, 3 bases at V and 11 bases at J, with 14 bases in the middle. CDR3 length equals 13 residues. The CDR3 DNA reads TGTGCCAGTAGTATCGGACGGGCTGGTTTTCAGTACTTC. It translates to CASSIGRAGFQYF.

The sample holds one count of this clone. The rearrangement uses TRBV5-5 and TRBJ2-3; no firm D call. The germline V and J ends were trimmed by 1 base and 1 base, with 7 bases remaining between them. Germline CDR1 reads SGHKS; CDR2 reads YYEKEE (reference sequence). This CDR3 is built from 14 residues. The CDR3 nucleotides read TGTGCCAGCAGCTTGCTAGGAGGCACAGATACGCAGTATTTT. Its translation is CASSLLGGTDTQYF.

The V and J genes are TRBV18 and TRBJ1-2, with 8 bases lining up with TRBD1. With V trimmed by 5 bases and J by 8 bases, 13 bases remained unmatched. The CDR3 has 15 residues. Germline V gene sequence: CDR1 KGHSH, CDR2 LQKENI. CDR3: CASSRGQGAYGGYTF. The CDR3 coding sequence is TGTGCCAGCTCAAGAGGACAGGGAGCTTATGGAGGCTACACCTTC.

With respect to this clone: At the DNA level, this CDR3 is encoded by other sequences in the same sample as well. The rearrangement links TRBV18 to TRBJ2-7; D gene ambiguous. CDR3 length equals 13 residues. The V gene's germline CDR1 is KGHSH and CDR2 LQKENI. Trimming pared 0 bases from V and 0 bases from J, leaving 3 bases between. In DNA, the CDR3 is TGTGCCAGCTCACCACCGTCCTCCTACGAGCAGTACTTC. Amino acid sequence: CASSPPSSYEQYF.

Here the CDR3 reads CASSHSSGLASYEQYF. In DNA form, the CDR3 reads TGTGCCAGCAGCCACTCCTCGGGACTAGCCTCCTACGAGCAGTACTTC. V gene TRBV7-3 combines with J gene TRBJ2-7, with 9 bases aligning to TRBD2. This CDR3 spans 16 amino acids. Germline assignment: CDR1 SGHTA and CDR2 FQGTGA. J lost 0 bases, V lost 5 bases, and 8 bases had no gene match.

The chain employs TRBV5-1 and TRBJ1-3; unclear D gene. From germline, CDR1 is SGHRS and CDR2 YFSETQ. The CDR3 is 16 amino acids. Trimming left V 0 bases short and J 1 base short, with 11 bases between. CDR3 sequence: CASSLEYRRSGNTIYF. The CDR3 DNA sequence: TGCGCCAGCAGCTTGGAATATAGGAGGTCTGGAAACACCATATATTTT. Together with reference TRBV5-1 and TRBJ1-3, the CDR3 gives the full variable domain: KAGVTQTPRYLIKTRGQQVTLSCSPISGHRSVSWYQQTPGQGLQFLFEYFSETQRNKGNFPGRFSGRQFSNSRSEMNVSTLELGDSALYLCASSLEYRRSGNTIYFGEGSWLTVV.

The CDR3 DNA is TGTGCCAGCAGTTTATCTGTGGGGCAGAGAGGCTATGGCTACACCTTC. It translates to CASSLSVGQRGYGYTF. The chain recombines TRBV27 with TRBJ1-2; TRBD1 might be the D (5 bases). V lost 0 bases and J 4 bases, leaving 15 bases between the germline ends. The CDR3 length is 16 residues. The germline CDR1 and CDR2 sequences are MNHEY and SMNVEV (reference sequence).

This rearrangement joins TRBV14 to TRBJ2-2; the D is unclear. Trimming left V 2 bases short and J 4 bases short, with 11 bases between. The CDR3 totals 15 residues. CDR1 and CDR2 from the germline V gene are SGHDN and FVKESK. CDR3 sequence: CASSQNRPITGELFF. The DNA for the CDR3 is TGTGCCAGCAGCCAAAACCGACCCATCACCGGGGAGCTGTTTTTT.